These T cell receptor beta chains were read from a single sample in a study of Graves' ophthalmopathy and Graves' hyperthyroidism. TCRdb itself ran the multiplex PCR reads through MiXCR, one entry per CDR3 protein. The sample has 200,000 to 250,000 distinct CDR3 sequences; about 32% are singletons. Sequencing was done on a sample of peripheral blood. These receptor sequences come from a man aged 45 to 65 with Graves' ophthalmopathy. CDR3s include the opening cysteine and the closing phenylalanine or tryptophan. A D gene is named only where the DNA matches it firmly. Rows give clone size only sometimes, using once, few, many, or a class for an expanded clone.

size | J | D | V | length | DNA | CDR3
NA | TRBJ1-1 | NA | TRBV30 | 12 | TGTGCCTGGACTGCTACGAACACTGAAGCTTTCTTT | CAWTATNTEAFF
many | TRBJ2-7 | TRBD1 | TRBV6-5 | 16 | TGTGCCAGCAGCTACTCTAGGGACAGGGTCTCCTACGAGCAGTACTTC | CASSYSRDRVSYEQYF
many | TRBJ2-7 | TRBD2 | TRBV20-1 | 16 | TGCAGTGCTAGAGAGGAAGCGGGAGGGTCTGCCTACGAGCAGTACTTC | CSAREEAGGSAYEQYF
many | TRBJ1-6 | NA | TRBV20-1 | 14 | TGCAGTGCTAGTTGGGGGGCAGGGAATTCACCCCTCCACTTT | CSASWGAGNSPLHF
NA | TRBJ2-5 | NA | TRBV2 | 15 | TGTGCCAGCATCCCCCGAGGGGGACGGCAAGAGACCCAGTACTTC | CASIPRGGRQETQYF
many | TRBJ2-7 | NA | TRBV18 | 14 | TGTGCCAGCTCACCGCAGAGGACAGCCTACGAGCAGTACTTC | CASSPQRTAYEQYF
few | TRBJ2-2 | TRBD2 | TRBV11-2 | 17 | TGTGCCAGCAGCTTAGATCCGGGACTAGCTAACACCGGGGAGCTGTTTTTT | CASSLDPGLANTGELFF
many | TRBJ2-5 | TRBD2 | TRBV5-1 | 14 | TGCGCCAGCAGCCTAGCGGGACGAGGGGAGACCCAGTACTTC | CASSLAGRGETQYF
many | TRBJ2-7 | TRBD2 | TRBV27 | 16 | TGTGCCAGCAGTACCTTAAGCGGGAGGGCAATCCACGAGCAGTACTTC | CASSTLSGRAIHEQYF
many | TRBJ1-5 | NA | TRBV20-1 | 13 | TGCAGTGCTAGATATCAGGAAAATCAGCCCCAGCATTTT | CSARYQENQPQHF
many | TRBJ1-5 | TRBD1 | TRBV6-8 | 17 | TGTGCCAGCAGTTACTCTGGGACAGGGGAGGACGATCAGCCCCAGCATTTT | CASSYSGTGEDDQPQHF
many | TRBJ2-7 | TRBD1 | TRBV29-1 | 13 | TGCAGCGTCGCAAGGGGACAGACCTACGAGCAGTACTTC | CSVARGQTYEQYF
many | TRBJ1-5 | NA | TRBV6-2/TRBV6-3 | 14 | TGTGCCAGCAGTTACCACCCCCCCAATCAGCCCCAGCATTTT | CASSYHPPNQPQHF
NA | TRBJ1-3 | NA | TRBV28 | 18 | TGTGCCAGCACCCCACCGCCCCGGGGGGGCTTCGGTGGAAACACCATATATTTT | CASTPPPRGGFGGNTIYF
many | TRBJ1-1 | NA | TRBV7-8 | 15 | TGTGCCAGCAGCTTAGGGTCGGCGGGTGGGACTGAAGCTTTCTTT | CASSLGSAGGTEAFF
many | TRBJ2-7 | TRBD2 | TRBV4-1 | 15 | TGCGCCAGCAGCCTAATCAGCGGGACTACCTACGAGCAGTACTTC | CASSLISGTTYEQYF
many | TRBJ2-7 | NA | TRBV5-6 | 13 | TGTGCCAGCAGCTTGGGGAGGCAGTACGAGCAGTACTTC | CASSLGRQYEQYF
many | TRBJ1-1 | TRBD1 | TRBV27 | 15 | TGTGCCAGCAGTCAGAGACAGGGCGGGAACACTGAAGCTTTCTTT | CASSQRQGGNTEAFF
many | TRBJ1-1 | NA | TRBV6-5 | 14 | TGTGCCAGCAGTTACTATGGCAGGAGCACTGAAGCTTTCTTT | CASSYYGRSTEAFF
NA | TRBJ1-1 | TRBD1 | TRBV12-3/TRBV12-4 | 15 | TGTGCCAGCAGCCCGGAGGACAGGGAGAACACTGAAGCTTTCTTT | CASSPEDRENTEAFF
many | TRBJ2-7 | NA | TRBV3-1 | 15 | TGTGCCAGCAGCCAAGAGGGGGGAGTGTCCTACGAGCAGTACTTC | CASSQEGGVSYEQYF
many | TRBJ2-7 | NA | TRBV6-2/TRBV6-3 | 11 | TGTGCCAGCAGTTCATACTCCGAGCAGTACTTC | CASSSYSEQYF
many | TRBJ2-7 | TRBD2 | TRBV19 | 14 | TGTGCCAGTAAGACTAGCGGGAGCTCCTACGAGCAGTACTTC | CASKTSGSSYEQYF
NA | TRBJ2-5 | NA | TRBV2 | 16 | TGTGCCAGCAGTGACGACATGGCTTTTGGGTTGCAGACCCAGTACTTC | CASSDDMAFGLQTQYF
NA | TRBJ1-5 | NA | TRBV6-1 | 14 | TGTGCCAGCAGGACCCCAGGGGACAATCAGCCCCAGCATTTT | CASRTPGDNQPQHF
many | TRBJ2-5 | TRBD1 | TRBV30 | 12 | TGTGCCTGGGACAGGGGTGGAGAGACCCAGTACTTC | CAWDRGGETQYF
NA | TRBJ2-7 | NA | TRBV12-3/TRBV12-4 | 14 | TGTGCCAGCAGTTTCAGCAGGTTAGCGGCCGAGCAGTACTTC | CASSFSRLAAEQYF
NA | TRBJ1-2 | NA | TRBV6-5 | 12 | TGTGCCAGCGAGGTTAGCTACTATGGCTACACCTTC | CASEVSYYGYTF
many | TRBJ1-6 | NA | TRBV12-3/TRBV12-4 | 20 | TGTGCCAGCAGTTTTACCCTTGATAGGGTATTGAATTCCTATAATTCACCCCTCCACTTT | CASSFTLDRVLNSYNSPLHF
many | TRBJ1-5 | NA | TRBV12-3/TRBV12-4 | 15 | TGTGCCAGCAGGGCTACAGGGACTAGCAATCAGCCCCAGCATTTT | CASRATGTSNQPQHF
many | TRBJ1-5 | NA | TRBV27 | 14 | TGTGCCAGCAGTAACAACAGGGAAAATCAGCCCCAGCATTTT | CASSNNRENQPQHF